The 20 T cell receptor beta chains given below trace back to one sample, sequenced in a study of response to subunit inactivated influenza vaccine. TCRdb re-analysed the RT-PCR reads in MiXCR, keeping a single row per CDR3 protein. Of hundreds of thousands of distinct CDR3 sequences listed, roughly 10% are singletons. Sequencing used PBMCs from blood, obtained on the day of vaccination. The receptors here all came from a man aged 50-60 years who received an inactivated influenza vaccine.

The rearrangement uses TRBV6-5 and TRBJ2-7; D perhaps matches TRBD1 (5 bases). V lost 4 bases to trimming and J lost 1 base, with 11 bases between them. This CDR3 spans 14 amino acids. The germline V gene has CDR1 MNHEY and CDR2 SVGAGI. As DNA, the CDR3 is TGTGCCAGCAGTTCCGCCAGGGTATCCTACGAGCAGTACTTC. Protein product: CASSSARVSYEQYF.

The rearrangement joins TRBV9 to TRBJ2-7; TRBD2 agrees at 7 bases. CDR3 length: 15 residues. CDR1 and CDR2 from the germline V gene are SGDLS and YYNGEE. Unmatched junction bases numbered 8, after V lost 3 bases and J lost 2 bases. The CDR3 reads CASSASIAGPYEQYF. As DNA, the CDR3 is TGTGCCAGCAGCGCCTCTATAGCGGGTCCCTACGAGCAGTACTTC. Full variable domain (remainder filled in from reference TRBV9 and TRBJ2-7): DSGVTQTPKHLITATGQRVTLRCSPRSGDLSVYWYQQSLDQGLQFLIQYYNGEERAKGNILERFSAQQFPDLHSELNLSSLELGDSALYFCASSASIAGPYEQYFGPGTRLTVT.

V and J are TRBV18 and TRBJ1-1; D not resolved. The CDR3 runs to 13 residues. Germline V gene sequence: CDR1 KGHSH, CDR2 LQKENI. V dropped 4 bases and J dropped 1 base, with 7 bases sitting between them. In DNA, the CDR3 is TGTGCCAGCTCACAACAGACGAACACTGAAGCTTTCTTT. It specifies CASSQQTNTEAFF.

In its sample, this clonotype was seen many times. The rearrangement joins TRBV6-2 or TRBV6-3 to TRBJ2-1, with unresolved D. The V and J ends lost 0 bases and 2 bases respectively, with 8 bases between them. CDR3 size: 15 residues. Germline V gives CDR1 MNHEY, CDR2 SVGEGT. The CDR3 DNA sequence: TGTGCCAGCAGTTACTCGATCCGAACCTACAATGAGCAGTTCTTC. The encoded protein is CASSYSIRTYNEQFF.

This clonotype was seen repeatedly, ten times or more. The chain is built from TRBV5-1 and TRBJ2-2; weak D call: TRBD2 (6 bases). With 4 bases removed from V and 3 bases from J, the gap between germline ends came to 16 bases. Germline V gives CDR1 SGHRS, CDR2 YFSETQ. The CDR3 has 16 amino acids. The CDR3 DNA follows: TGCGCCAGCAGCCTGACCGGGACTTCCGACACCGGGGAGCTGTTTTTT. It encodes CASSLTGTSDTGELFF.

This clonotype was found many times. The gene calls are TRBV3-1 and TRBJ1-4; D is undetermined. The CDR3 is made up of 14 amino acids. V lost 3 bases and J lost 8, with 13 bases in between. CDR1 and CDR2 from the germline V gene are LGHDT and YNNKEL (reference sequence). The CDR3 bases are TGTGCCAGCAGCCATACTCAGGCGGTGGAAAAACTGTTTTTT. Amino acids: CASSHTQAVEKLFF.

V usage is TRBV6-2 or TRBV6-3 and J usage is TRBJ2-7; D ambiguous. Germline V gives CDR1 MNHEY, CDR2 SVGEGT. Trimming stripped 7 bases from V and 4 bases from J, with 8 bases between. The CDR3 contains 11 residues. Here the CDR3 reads CASTDGYEQYF. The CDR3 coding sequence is TGTGCCAGCACGGACGGATACGAGCAGTACTTC.

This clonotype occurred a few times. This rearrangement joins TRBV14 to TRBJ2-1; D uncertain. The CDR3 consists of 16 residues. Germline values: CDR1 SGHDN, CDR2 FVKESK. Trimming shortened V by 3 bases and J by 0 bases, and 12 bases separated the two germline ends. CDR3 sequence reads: CASSQGLGLSYNEQFF. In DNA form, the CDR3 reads TGTGCCAGCAGCCAGGGGTTAGGGCTCTCCTACAATGAGCAGTTCTTC.

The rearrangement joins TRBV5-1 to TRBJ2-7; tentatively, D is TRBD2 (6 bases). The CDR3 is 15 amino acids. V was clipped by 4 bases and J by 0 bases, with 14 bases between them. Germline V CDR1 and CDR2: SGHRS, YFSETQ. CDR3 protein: CASSPGGYSSYEQYF. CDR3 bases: TGCGCCAGCAGCCCTGGGGGGTACTCCTCCTACGAGCAGTACTTC.

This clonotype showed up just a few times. The CDR3 DNA reads TGCAGTGCCGGGACAGGGGGCAACTATGGCTACACCTTC. This codes for CSAGTGGNYGYTF. V is TRBV20-1 and J is TRBJ1-2, with 12 positions matching TRBD1. Germline assignment: CDR1 DFQATT and CDR2 SNEGSKA (reference sequence). The CDR3 consists of 13 residues. With V trimmed by 6 bases and J by 2 bases, 1 base remained unmatched.

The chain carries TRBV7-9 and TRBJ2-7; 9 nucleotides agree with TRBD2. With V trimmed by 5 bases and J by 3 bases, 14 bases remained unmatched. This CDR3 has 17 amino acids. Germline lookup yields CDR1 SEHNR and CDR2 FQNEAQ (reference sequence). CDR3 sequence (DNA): TGTGCCAGCAGCCCTCAGGGTAGCGGGAGACCCCACTACGAGCAGTACTTC. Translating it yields CASSPQGSGRPHYEQYF.

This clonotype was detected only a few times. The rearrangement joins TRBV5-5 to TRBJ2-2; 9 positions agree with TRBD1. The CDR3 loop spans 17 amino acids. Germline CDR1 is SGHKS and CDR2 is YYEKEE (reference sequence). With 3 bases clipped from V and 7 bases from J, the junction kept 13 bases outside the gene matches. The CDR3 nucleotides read TGTGCCAGCAGCTCCCATCTGGACAGGGGAATTAACGGGGAGCTGTTTTTT. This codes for CASSSHLDRGINGELFF.

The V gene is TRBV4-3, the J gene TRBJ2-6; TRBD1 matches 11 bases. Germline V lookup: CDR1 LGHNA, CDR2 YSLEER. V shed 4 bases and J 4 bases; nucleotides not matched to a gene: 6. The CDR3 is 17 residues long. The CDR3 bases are TGCGCCAGCAGCCTCGGACAGGGGGCCTACGGGGCCAACGTCCTGACTTTC. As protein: CASSLGQGAYGANVLTF.

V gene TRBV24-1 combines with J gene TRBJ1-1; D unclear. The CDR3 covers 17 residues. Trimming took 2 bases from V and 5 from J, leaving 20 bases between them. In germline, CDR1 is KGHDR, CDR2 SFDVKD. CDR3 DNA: TGTGCCACCAGTGATTCCCCCCGCGGGGTTCGTCGGACTGAAGCTTTCTTT. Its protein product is CATSDSPRGVRRTEAFF.

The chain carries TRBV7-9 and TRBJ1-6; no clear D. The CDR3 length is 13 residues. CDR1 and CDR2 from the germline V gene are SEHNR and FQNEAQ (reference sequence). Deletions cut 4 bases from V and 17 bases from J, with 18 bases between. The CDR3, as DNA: TGTGCCAGCAGCTCGCCCCTCCAGGACCGAGTCCACTTT. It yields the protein CASSSPLQDRVHF.

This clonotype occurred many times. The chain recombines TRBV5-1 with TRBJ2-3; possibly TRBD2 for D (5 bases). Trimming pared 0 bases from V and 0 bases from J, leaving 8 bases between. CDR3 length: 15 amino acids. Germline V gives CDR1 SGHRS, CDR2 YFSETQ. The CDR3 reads CASSLDGLSTDTQYF. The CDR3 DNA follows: TGCGCCAGCAGCTTGGACGGACTTAGCACAGATACGCAGTATTTT.

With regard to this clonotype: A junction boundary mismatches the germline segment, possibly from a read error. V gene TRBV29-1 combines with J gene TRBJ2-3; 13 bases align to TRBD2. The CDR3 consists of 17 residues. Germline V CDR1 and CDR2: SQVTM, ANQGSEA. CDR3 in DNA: TGTCTCTTGGGGGTAACATTGTGGGGACTAGCGGGGGATACGCAGTATTTT. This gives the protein CLLGVTLWGLAGDTQYF.

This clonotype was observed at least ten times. This CDR3 is CASRKNDEQYF. CDR3 nucleotide sequence: TGTGCCAGCAGGAAGAATGACGAGCAGTACTTC. This rearrangement joins TRBV27 to TRBJ2-7, with D unclear. Germline V lookup: CDR1 MNHEY, CDR2 SMNVEV (reference sequence). The CDR3 has 11 amino acids. V lost 6 bases and J 5 bases, leaving 8 bases between the germline ends.

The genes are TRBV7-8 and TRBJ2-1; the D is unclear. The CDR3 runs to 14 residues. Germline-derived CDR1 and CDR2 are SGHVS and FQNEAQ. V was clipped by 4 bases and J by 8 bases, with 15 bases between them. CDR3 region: CASSWLRRSYEQFF. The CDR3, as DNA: TGTGCCAGCAGCTGGCTCCGAAGGTCATATGAGCAGTTCTTC.

The CDR3 loop is CASSPRGLYNEQFF. The CDR3 DNA is TGTGCCAGCTCACCGAGGGGACTTTACAATGAGCAGTTCTTC. This chain connects TRBV18 to TRBJ2-1, with D maybe TRBD2 (6 bases). Germline CDR1 reads KGHSH; CDR2 reads LQKENI. The CDR3 loop spans 14 amino acids. Deletions cut 3 bases from V and 4 bases from J, with 10 bases between.